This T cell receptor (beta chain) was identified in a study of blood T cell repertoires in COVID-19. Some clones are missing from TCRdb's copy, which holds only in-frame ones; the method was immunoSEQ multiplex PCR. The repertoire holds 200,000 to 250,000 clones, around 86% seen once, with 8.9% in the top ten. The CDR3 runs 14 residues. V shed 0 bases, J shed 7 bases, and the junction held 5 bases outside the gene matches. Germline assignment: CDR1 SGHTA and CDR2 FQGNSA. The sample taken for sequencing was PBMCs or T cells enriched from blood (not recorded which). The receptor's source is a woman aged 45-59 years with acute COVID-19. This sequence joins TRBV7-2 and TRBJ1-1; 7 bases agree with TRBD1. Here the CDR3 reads CASSLARAGGEAFF. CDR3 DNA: TGTGCCAGCAGCTTAGCTCGGGCAGGGGGTGAAGCTTTCTTT.